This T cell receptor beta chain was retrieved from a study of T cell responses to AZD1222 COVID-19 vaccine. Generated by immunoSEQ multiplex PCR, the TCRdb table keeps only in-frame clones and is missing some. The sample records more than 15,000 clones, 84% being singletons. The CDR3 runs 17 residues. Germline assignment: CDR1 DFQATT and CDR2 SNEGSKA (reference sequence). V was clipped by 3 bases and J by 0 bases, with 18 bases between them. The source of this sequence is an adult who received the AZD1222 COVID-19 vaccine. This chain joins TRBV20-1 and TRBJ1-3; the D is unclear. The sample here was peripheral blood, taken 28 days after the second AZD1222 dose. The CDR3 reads CSASDFRQQYSGNTIYF. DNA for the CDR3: TGCAGTGCTAGTGATTTTAGGCAGCAATACTCTGGAAACACCATATATTTT.